This T cell receptor beta chain was documented in a study of CD8 T cells in Susac syndrome. The CDR3 runs 16 residues. Germline CDR1 reads SSHAT; CDR2 reads FNYEAQ (reference sequence). Whole-study results and caveats: The relatively small number of individuals in the TCR sequencing and HLA analysis was acknowledged by the study.

When the RNA was reverse transcribed, random hexamers were used with an input of roughly 0.45 to 1 ug. An immunoSEQ multiplex PCR amplified TCR beta CDR3 over 54 Vbeta and 13 Jbeta. One entry per CDR3 protein, called by TCRdb with MiXCR from the immunoSEQ multiplex PCR reads. The sample shows 250,000 to 300,000 distinct CDR3 sequences, around 84% of them seen only once. Concerning this clonotype: Antigen: not known. The junction departs from the called germline gene at one end, perhaps through a read error.

This receptor was obtained from a human donor with multiple sclerosis. This sequence joins TRBV7-7 and TRBJ2-3, with a weak D call TRBD2 (6 bases). Sequenced input: CD8+ T cells from PBMCs. The CDR3 coding sequence is TGTGCTAGCAGCCTTAGCCTGGAGGGAGGTACAGATACGCAGTATTTT. Encoded protein: CASSLSLEGGTDTQYF.